This TCR beta chain was obtained from a study of blood T cells in healthy people across ages. Turning to the study itself: About one barcoded beta molecule was captured per two T cells (by template switching).

Germline V gene lookup returns CDR1 DFQATT and CDR2 SNEGSKA (reference sequence). The length of the CDR3 is 11 residues. As concerns this clonotype: A read error may account for a junction end that differs from germline.

Alongside a J-beta primer mix, a sample-barcoded 5' primer served in a second PCR lasting roughly 6 to 12 cycles. Every cDNA was tagged by a template-switch adaptor with 12 random nucleotides. TCRdb re-called the 5' RACE reads with MiXCR, one entry per CDR3 protein. The sample lists a few hundred thousand distinct CDR3 sequences; approximately 26% were seen once. The same sample was also studied in work on T cells of mothers and their children.

Source material: blood. The rearrangement uses TRBV20-1 and TRBJ2-5, with 7 bases lining up with TRBD1. The source is a boy under 10 years old in good health. The CDR3 DNA sequence: TGCAGTGCTAGAACAGGGGAATATCCGTTCTTC. Residues: CSARTGEYPFF.